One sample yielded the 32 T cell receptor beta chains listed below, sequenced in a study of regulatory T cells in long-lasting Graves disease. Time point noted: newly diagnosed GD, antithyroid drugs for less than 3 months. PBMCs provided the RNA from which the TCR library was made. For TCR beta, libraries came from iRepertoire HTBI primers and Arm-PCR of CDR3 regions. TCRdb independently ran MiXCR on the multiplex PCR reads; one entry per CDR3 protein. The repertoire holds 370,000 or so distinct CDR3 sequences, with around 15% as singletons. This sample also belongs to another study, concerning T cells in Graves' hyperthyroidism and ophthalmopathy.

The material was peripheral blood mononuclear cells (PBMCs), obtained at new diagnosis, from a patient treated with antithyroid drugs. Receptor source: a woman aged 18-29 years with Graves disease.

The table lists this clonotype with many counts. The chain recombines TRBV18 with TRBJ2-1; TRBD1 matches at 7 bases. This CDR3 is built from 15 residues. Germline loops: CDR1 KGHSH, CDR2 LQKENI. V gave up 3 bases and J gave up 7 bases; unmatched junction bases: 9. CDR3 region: CASSPQPGGSNEQFF. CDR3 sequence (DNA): TGTGCCAGCTCACCGCAACCAGGGGGTTCAAATGAGCAGTTCTTC.

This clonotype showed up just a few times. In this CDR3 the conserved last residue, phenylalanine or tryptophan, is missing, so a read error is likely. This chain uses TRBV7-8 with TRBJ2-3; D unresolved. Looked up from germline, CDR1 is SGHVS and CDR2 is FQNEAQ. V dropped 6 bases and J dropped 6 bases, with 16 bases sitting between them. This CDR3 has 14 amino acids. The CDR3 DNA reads TGTGCCAGCAGTCCAACTCGGAGTGCGGATACGCAGTATTCT. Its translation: CASSPTRSADTQYS.

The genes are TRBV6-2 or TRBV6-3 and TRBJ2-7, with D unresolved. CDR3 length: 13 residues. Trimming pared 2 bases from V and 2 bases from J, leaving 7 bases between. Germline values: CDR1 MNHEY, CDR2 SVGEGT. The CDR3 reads CASSYRLTYEQYF. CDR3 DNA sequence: TGTGCCAGCAGTTACCGGCTTACCTACGAGCAGTACTTC.

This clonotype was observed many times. As DNA, the CDR3 is TGCGCCAGCGGGATGGGGTCCCAAGAGACCCAGTACTTC. Amino acids: CASGMGSQETQYF. The chain couples TRBV5-1 to TRBJ2-5, with D unclear. Germline V gives CDR1 SGHRS, CDR2 YFSETQ. Trimming pared 7 bases from V and 1 base from J, leaving 11 bases between. The CDR3 spans 13 residues.

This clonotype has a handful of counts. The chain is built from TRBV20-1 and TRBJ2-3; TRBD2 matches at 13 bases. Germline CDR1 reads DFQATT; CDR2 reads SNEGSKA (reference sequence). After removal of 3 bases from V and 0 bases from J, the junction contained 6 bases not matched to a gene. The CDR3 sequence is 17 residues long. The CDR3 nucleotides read TGCAGTGCTAGCCGGACTAGCGGGGGTTCTAGCACAGATACGCAGTATTTT. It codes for CSASRTSGGSSTDTQYF.

The CDR3 region is CASSMGARDTQYF. For the CDR3, the DNA is TGTGCCAGTAGTATGGGGGCCAGGGATACGCAGTATTTT. The V call is TRBV19, the J call TRBJ2-3; D is possibly TRBD1 (6 bases). This CDR3 has 13 residues. Germline CDR1 is LNHDA and CDR2 is SQIVND (reference sequence). V shed 3 bases and J shed 6 bases, with 10 bases lying between them.

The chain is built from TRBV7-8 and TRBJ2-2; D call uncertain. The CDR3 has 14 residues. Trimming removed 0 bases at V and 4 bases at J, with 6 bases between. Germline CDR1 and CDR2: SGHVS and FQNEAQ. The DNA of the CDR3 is TGTGCCAGCAGCTTAGCGCTGGTCACCGGGGAGCTGTTTTTT. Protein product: CASSLALVTGELFF.

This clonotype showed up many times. CDR3 coding DNA: TGTGCCAGCAGCTTAGTGGGGGGCAGGGAAGGCTACGAGCAGTACTTC. Residues: CASSLVGGREGYEQYF. The chain links TRBV7-9 to TRBJ2-7; perhaps D is TRBD1 or TRBD2 (6 bases each). CDR1 and CDR2 (germline): SEHNR, FQNEAQ (reference sequence). Trimming pared 1 base from V and 3 bases from J, leaving 16 bases between. The CDR3 extends over 16 amino acids.

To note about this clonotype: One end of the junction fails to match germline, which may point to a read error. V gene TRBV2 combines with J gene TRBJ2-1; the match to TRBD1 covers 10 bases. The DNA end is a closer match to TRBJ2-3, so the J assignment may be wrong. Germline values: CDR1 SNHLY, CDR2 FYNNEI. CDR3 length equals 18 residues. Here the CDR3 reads CASSLSGTGVLGTNTQYF. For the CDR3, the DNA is TGTGCCAGCAGTTTGTCCGGGACAGGGGTCCTCGGCACAAATACGCAGTATTTT.

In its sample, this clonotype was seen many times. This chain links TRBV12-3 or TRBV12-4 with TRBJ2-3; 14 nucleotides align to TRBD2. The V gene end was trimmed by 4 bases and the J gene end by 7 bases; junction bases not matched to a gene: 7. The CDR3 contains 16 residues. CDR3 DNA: TGTGCCAGCAGTTCCAGGACTAGCGGGGGGACAAATACGCAGTATTTT. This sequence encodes CASSSRTSGGTNTQYF.

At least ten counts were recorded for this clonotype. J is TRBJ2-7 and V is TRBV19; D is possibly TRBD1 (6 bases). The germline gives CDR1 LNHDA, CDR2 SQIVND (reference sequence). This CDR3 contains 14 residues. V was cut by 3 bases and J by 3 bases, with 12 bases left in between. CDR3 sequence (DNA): TGTGCCAGTAGTATGTCTGGGACACTCTACGAGCAGTACTTC. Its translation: CASSMSGTLYEQYF.

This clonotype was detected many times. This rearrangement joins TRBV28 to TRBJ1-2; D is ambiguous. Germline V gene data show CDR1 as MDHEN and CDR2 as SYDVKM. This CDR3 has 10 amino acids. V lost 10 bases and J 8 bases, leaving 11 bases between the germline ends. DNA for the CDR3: TGTGCCACCCTGCAACGGGGCTACACCTTC. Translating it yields CATLQRGYTF.

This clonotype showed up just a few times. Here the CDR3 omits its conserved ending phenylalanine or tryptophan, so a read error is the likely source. CDR3 bases: TGTGCCAGCTCTTACGGACTAAACACTGAAGCTTTCCTT. Residues: CASSYGLNTEAFL. J is TRBJ1-1 and V is TRBV18, with D uncertain. V gave up 6 bases and J gave up 2 bases, with 10 bases separating them. The CDR3 contains 13 residues. Germline lookup yields CDR1 KGHSH and CDR2 LQKENI.

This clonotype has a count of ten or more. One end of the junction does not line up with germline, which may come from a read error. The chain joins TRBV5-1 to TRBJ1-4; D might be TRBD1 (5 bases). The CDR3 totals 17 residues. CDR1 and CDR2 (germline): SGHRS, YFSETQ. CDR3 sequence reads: CASSSRWDAFSNEKLFF. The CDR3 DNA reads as TGTGCCAGCAGCTCCCGTTGGGACGCCTTCTCAAATGAAAAACTGTTTTTT.

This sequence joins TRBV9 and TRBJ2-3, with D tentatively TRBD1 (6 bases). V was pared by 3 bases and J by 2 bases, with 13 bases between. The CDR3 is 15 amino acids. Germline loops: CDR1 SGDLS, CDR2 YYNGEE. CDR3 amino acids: CASSGTVHYTDTQYF. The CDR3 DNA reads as TGTGCCAGCAGCGGGACAGTACATTACACAGATACGCAGTATTTT.

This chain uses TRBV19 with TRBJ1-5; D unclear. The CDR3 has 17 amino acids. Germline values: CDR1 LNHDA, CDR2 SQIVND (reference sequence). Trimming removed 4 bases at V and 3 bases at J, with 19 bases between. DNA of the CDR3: TGTGCCAGTAGTACCCTAGACCCAGGCTTACTCAATCAGCCCCAGCATTTT. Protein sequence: CASSTLDPGLLNQPQHF.

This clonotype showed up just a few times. CDR3 sequence (DNA): TGTGCCAGCAGTGAACCGGGCTTGAACACTGAAGCTTTCTTT. This translates into CASSEPGLNTEAFF. The chain is built from TRBV6-1 and TRBJ1-1; D unresolved. This CDR3 is built from 14 residues. The germline V and J ends were trimmed by 2 bases and 0 bases, with 7 bases remaining between them. The germline gives CDR1 MNHNS, CDR2 SASEGT.

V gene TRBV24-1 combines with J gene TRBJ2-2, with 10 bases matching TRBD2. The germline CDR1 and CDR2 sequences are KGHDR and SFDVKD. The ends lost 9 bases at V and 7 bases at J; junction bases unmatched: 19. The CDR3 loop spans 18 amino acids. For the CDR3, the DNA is TGTGCCACCGCCGCCGGGCAGCGGGGGGGCAGGGAATACGGGGAGCTGTTTTTT. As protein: CATAAGQRGGREYGELFF.

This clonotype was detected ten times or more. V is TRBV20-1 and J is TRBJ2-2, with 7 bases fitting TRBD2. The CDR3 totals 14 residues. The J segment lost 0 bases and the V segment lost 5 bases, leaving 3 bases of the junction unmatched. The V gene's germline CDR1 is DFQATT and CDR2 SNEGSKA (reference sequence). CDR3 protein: CSAASGANTGELFF. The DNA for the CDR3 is TGCAGTGCTGCTAGCGGCGCGAACACCGGGGAGCTGTTTTTT.

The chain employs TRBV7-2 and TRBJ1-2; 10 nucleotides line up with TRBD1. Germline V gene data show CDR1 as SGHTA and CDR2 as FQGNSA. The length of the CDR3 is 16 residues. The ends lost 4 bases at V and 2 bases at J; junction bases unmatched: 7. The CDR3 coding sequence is TGTGCCAGCAGCTCCGACGGGACAGGGGAAAACTATGGCTACACCTTC. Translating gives CASSSDGTGENYGYTF.

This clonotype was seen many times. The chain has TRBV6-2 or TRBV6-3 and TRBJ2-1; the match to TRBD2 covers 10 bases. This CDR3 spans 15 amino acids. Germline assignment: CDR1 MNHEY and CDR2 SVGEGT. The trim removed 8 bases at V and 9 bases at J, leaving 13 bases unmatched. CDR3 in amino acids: CASGGGTSDQGEQFF. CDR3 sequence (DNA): TGTGCCAGCGGAGGAGGGACTAGCGACCAGGGTGAGCAGTTCTTC.

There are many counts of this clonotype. CDR3 sequence: CASSVPGYGYTF. For the CDR3, the DNA is TGTGCCAGCAGTGTCCCGGGCTATGGCTACACCTTC. The rearrangement joins TRBV28 to TRBJ1-2; no reliable D call. Germline CDR1 is MDHEN and CDR2 is SYDVKM. With 5 bases removed from V and 4 bases from J, the gap between germline ends came to 8 bases. The CDR3 has 12 residues.

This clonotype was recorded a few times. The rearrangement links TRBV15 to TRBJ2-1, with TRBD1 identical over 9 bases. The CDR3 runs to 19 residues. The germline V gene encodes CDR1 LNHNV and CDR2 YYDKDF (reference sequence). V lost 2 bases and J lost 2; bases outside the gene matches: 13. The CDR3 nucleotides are TGTGCCACCAGCAGATTCCCGATGGTGGGACAGGGTACCTACAATGAGCAGTTCTTC. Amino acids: CATSRFPMVGQGTYNEQFF.

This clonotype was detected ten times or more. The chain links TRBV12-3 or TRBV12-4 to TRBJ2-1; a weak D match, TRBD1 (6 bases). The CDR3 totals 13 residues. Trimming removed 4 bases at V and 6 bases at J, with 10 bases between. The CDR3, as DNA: TGTGCCAGCAGTTCCGTCAGGGGCAATGAGCAGTTCTTC. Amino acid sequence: CASSSVRGNEQFF.

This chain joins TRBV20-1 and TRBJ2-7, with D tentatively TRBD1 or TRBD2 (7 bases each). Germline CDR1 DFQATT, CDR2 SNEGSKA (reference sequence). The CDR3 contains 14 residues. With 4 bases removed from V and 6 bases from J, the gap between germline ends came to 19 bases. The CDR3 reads CSAKRPGGVIEQYF. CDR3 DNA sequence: TGCAGTGCTAAGCGGCCAGGGGGGGTCATCGAGCAGTACTTC.

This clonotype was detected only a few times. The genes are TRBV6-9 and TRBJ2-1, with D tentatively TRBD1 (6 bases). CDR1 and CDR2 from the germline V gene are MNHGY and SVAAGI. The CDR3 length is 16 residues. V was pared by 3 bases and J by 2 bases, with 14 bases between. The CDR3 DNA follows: TGTGCCAGCAGTTACCTAGGGGACACCACCTACAATGAGCAGTTCTTC. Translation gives CASSYLGDTTYNEQFF.

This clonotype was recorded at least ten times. The CDR3 DNA follows: TGCAGTGCTAGAGACGCGGGCAATCAGCCCCAGCATTTT. Translated, it gives CSARDAGNQPQHF. This sequence joins TRBV20-1 and TRBJ1-5; D gene ambiguous. The CDR3 has 13 amino acids. CDR1 is DFQATT, CDR2 SNEGSKA, per germline (reference sequence). Trimming removed 0 bases from V and 2 bases from J, with 5 bases in between.

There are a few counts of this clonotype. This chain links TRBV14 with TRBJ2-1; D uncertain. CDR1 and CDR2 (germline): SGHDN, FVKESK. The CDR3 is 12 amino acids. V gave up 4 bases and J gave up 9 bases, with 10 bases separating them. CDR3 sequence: CASSLVWSEQFF. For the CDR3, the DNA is TGTGCCAGCAGCCTTGTGTGGAGTGAGCAGTTCTTC.

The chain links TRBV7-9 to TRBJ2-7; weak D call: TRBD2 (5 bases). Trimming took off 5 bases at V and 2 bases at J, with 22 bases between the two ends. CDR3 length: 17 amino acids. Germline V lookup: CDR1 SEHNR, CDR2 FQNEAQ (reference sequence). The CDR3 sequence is CASSTADFSDLPYEQYF. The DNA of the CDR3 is TGTGCCAGCAGCACGGCGGACTTCTCTGACCTTCCCTACGAGCAGTACTTC.

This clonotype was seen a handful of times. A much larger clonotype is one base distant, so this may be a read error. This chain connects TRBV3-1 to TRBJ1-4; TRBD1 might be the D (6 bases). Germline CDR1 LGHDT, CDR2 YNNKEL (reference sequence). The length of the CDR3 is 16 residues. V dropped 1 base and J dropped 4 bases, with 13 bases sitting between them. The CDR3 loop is CASSQARQEFNEKLFF. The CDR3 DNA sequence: TGTGCCAGCAGCCAAGCCCGACAGGAGTTTAATGAAAAACTGTTTTTT.

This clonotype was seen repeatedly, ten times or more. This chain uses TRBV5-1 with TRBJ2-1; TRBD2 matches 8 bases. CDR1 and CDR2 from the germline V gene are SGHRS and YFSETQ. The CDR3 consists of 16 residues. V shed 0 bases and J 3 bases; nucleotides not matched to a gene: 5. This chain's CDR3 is CASSLVAGGNYNEQFF. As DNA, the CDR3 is TGCGCCAGCAGCTTGGTGGCGGGGGGTAACTACAATGAGCAGTTCTTC.

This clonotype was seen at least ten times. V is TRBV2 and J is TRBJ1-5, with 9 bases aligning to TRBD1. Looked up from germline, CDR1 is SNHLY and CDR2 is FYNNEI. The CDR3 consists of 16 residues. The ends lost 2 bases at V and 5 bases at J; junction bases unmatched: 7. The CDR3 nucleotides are TGTGCCAGCAGTGAATGGGGGACAGGGCTTCATCAGCCCCAGCATTTT. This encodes CASSEWGTGLHQPQHF.